This T cell receptor (beta chain) was obtained from a study of blood T cells in healthy people across ages. Study-wide points: No conclusive comparison of naive versus antigen-experienced cells was possible with unsorted PBMCs.

This CDR3 spans 13 amino acids. CDR1 LNHNV and CDR2 YYDKDF come from the germline V gene (reference sequence). After removal of 7 bases from V and 7 bases from J, the junction contained 4 bases not matched to a gene. Healthy Caucasians from Russia aged about 6 to 100 served as donors. Samples each had at least 5 micrograms of total RNA extracted. This clonotype was seen a few times. Its matching antigen is unknown. A second PCR, run for roughly 6 to 11 cycles, used a sample-barcoded 5' primer plus a J-beta primer mix. TCRdb independently ran MiXCR on the 5' RACE reads; one entry per CDR3 protein. This table holds 1,500,000 or so distinct CDR3 sequences, around 59% found once.

The clonotype was recovered from a man aged 18 to 29 in good health. The rearrangement uses TRBV15 and TRBJ2-1, with TRBD2 matching over 10 bases. Input material: blood. As DNA, the CDR3 is TGTGCCACCAAGACTAGCGGGTTTAATGAGCAGTTCTTC. It specifies CATKTSGFNEQFF. Full variable domain (outside the CDR3, taken from reference TRBV15 and TRBJ2-1): DAMVIQNPRYQVTQFGKPVTLSCSQTLNHNVMYWYQQKSSQAPKLLFHYYDKDFNNEADTPDNFQSRRPNTSFCFLDIRSPGLGDTAMYLCATKTSGFNEQFFGPGTRLTVL.